The T cell receptor (beta chain) under discussion was sequenced for a study of blood T cell repertoires in COVID-19. About the study: Spain, Italy and the United States supplied samples that represented acute and convalescent COVID-19. The cDNA or gDNA used as material had been derived from T cells, B-cell-depleted T cells, or PBMCs.

This clone has more than one count but fewer than ten. The V segment lost 3 bases and the J segment 5 bases; nucleotides outside the gene matches: 5. Germline V gives CDR1 LGHDT, CDR2 YNNKEL (reference sequence). CDR3 length: 16 residues. Authors' processing steps: How many nucleated cells were present was estimated from reference gene primer amplification. TCRdb keeps only in-frame clones here, not all; method: immunoSEQ multiplex PCR. V, J and clone size derive from that table, while D and trimming were established from the DNA sequence. The data show about 250,000 clones, with around four fifths seen just once and around 6.4% held by the top ten.

Specimen: peripheral blood. The sequence came from a woman between 55 and 75 years old with active or convalescent COVID-19. V is TRBV3-1 (or the pseudogene TRBV3-2) and J is TRBJ1-6, with TRBD1 matching 9 bases. CDR3 in DNA: TGTGCCAGCAGCCAGCGGACAGGGGTAAATAATTCACCCCTCCACTTT. As protein: CASSQRTGVNNSPLHF.